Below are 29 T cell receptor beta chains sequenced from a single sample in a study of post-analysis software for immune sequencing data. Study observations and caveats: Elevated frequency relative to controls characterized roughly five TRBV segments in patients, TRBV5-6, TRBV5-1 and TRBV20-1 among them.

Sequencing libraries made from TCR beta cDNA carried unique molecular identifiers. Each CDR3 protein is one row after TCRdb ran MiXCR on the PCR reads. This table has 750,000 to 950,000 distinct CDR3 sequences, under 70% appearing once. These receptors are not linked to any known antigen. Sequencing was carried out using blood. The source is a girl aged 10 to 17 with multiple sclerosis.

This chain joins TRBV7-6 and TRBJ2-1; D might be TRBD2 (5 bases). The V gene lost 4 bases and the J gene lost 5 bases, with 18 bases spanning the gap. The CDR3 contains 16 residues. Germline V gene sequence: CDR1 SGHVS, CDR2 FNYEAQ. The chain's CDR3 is CASSYFGSVHNNEQFF. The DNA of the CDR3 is TGTGCCAGCAGCTACTTTGGGAGTGTGCACAACAATGAGCAGTTCTTC.

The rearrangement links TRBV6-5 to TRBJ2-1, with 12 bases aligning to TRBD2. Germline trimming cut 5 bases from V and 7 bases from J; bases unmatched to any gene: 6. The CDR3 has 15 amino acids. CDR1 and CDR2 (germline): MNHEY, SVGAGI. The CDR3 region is CASSPSGGAPNEQFF. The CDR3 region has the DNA TGTGCCAGCAGTCCTAGCGGGGGGGCCCCAAATGAGCAGTTCTTC.

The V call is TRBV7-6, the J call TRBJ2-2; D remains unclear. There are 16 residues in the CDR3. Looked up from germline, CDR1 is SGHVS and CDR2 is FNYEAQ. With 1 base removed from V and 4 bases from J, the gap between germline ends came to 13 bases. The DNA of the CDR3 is TGTGCCAGCAGCTTAGTAATGCGGCCTAGCACCGGGGAGCTGTTTTTT. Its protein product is CASSLVMRPSTGELFF.

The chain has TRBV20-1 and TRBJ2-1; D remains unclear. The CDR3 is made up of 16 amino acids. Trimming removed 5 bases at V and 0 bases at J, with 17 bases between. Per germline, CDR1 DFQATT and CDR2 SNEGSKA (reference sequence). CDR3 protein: CSAEPPVRSSYNEQFF. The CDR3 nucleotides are TGCAGTGCTGAGCCACCGGTGCGAAGCTCCTACAATGAGCAGTTCTTC.

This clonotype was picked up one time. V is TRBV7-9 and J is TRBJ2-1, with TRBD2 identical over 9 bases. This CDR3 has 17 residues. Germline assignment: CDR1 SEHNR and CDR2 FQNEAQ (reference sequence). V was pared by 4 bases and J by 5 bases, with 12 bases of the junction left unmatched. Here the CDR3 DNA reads TGTGCCAGCAGCTGGGCCGCCGGCGGGGGGGCCAACAATGAGCAGTTCTTC. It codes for CASSWAAGGGANNEQFF.

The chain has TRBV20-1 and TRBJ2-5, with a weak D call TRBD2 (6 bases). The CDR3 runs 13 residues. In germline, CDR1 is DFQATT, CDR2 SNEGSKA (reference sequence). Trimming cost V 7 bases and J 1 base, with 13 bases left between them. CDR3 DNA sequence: TGCAGTGGCTCCAGAGCGGGCCAAGAGACCCAGTACTTC. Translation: CSGSRAGQETQYF.

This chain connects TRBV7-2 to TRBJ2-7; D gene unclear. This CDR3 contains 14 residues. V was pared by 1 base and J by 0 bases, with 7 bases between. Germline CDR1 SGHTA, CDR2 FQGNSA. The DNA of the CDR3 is TGTGCCAGCAGCTTAGGCATTTCCTCCTACGAGCAGTACTTC. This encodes CASSLGISSYEQYF.

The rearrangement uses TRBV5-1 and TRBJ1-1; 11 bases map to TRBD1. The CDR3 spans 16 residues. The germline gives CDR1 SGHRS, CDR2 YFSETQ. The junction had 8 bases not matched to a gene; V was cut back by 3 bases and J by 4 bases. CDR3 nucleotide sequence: TGCGCCAGCAGCTCAGCCCTCGGGACAGGGGGCACTGAAGCTTTCTTT. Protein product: CASSSALGTGGTEAFF.

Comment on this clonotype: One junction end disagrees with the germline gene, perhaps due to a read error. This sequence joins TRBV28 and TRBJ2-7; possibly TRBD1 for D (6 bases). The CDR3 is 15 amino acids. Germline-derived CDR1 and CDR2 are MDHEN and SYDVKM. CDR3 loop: CASTRRTGLSYGQYF. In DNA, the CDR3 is TGTGCCAGCACCAGGCGAACAGGGCTCTCCTACGGGCAGTACTTC.

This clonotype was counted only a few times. CDR3 protein: CSAIVAGGTDTQYF. The CDR3 nucleotides read TGCAGTGCCATCGTAGCGGGGGGCACAGATACGCAGTATTTT. J is TRBJ2-3 and V is TRBV20-1, with TRBD2 matching 9 bases. This CDR3 is built from 14 residues. Looked up from germline, CDR1 is DFQATT and CDR2 is SNEGSKA (reference sequence). Germline trimming cut 6 bases from V and 1 base from J; bases unmatched to any gene: 5.

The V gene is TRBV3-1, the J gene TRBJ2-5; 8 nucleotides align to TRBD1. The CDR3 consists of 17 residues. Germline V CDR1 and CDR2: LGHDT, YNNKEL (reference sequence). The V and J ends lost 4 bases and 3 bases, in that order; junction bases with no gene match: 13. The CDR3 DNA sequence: TGTGCCAGCAGCCGAGACCCCCGGACAGGGAACAAAGAGACCCAGTACTTC. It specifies CASSRDPRTGNKETQYF.

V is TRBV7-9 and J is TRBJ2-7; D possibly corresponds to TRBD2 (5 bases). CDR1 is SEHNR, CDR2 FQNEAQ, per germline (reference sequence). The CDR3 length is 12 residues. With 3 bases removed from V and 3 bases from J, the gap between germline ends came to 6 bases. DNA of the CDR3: TGTGCCAGCAGCTTCGGGAACTACGAGCAGTACTTC. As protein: CASSFGNYEQYF.

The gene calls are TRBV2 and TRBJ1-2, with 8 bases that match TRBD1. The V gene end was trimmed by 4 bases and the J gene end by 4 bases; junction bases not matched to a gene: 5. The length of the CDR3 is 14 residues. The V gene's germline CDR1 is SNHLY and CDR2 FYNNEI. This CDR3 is CASSGTGSAYGYTF. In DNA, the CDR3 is TGTGCCAGCAGTGGGACAGGGTCGGCCTATGGCTACACCTTC.

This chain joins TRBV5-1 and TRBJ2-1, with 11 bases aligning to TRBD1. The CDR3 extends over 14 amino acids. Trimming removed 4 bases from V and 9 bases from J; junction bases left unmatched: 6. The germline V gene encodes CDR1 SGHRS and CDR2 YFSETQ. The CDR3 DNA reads TGCGCCAGCAGCGCCGGGACAGGGGGTAGTGAGCAGTTCTTC. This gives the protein CASSAGTGGSEQFF.

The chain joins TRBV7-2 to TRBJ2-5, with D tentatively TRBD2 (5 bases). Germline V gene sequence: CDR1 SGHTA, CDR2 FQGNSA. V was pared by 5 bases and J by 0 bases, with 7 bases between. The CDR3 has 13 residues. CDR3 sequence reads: CASSADYQETQYF. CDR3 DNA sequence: TGTGCCAGCAGCGCGGACTACCAAGAGACCCAGTACTTC.

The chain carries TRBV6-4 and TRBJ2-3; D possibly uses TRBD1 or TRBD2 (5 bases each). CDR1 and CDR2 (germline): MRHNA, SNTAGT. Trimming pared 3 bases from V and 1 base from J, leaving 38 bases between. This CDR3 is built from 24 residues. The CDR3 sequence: CASSDLQRALQGYFPPDCTDTQYF. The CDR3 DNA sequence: TGTGCCAGCAGTGATCTCCAGAGGGCTCTCCAGGGATACTTTCCTCCAGATTGCACAGATACGCAGTATTTT.

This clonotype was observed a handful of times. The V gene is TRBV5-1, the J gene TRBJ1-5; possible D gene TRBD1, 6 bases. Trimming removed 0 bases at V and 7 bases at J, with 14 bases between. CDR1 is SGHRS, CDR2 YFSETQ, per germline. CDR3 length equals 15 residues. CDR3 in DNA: TGCGCCAGCAGCTTGGATGGGGGGCAAGGGCAGCCCCAGCATTTT. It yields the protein CASSLDGGQGQPQHF.

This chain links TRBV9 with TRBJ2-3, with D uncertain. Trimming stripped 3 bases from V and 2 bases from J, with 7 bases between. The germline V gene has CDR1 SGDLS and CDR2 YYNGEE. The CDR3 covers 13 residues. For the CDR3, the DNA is TGTGCCAGCAGCGGGGTGTTCACAGATACGCAGTATTTT. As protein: CASSGVFTDTQYF. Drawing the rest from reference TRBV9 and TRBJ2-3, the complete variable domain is DSGVTQTPKHLITATGQRVTLRCSPRSGDLSVYWYQQSLDQGLQFLIQYYNGEERAKGNILERFSAQQFPDLHSELNLSSLELGDSALYFCASSGVFTDTQYFGPGTRLTVL.

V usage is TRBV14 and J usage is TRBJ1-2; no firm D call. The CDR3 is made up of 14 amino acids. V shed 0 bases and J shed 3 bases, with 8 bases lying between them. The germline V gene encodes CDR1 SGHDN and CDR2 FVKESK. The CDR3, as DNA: TGTGCCAGCAGCCAAGAGGCGGGATACTATGGCTACACCTTC. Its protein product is CASSQEAGYYGYTF.

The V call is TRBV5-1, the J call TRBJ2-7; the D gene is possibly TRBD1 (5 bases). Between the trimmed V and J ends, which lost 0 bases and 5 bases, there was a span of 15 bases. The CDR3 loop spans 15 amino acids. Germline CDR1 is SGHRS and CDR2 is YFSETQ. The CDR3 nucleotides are TGCGCCAGCAGCTTGGCCATTGACAGAGTCCACGAGCAGTACTTC. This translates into CASSLAIDRVHEQYF. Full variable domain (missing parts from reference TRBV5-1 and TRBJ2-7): KAGVTQTPRYLIKTRGQQVTLSCSPISGHRSVSWYQQTPGQGLQFLFEYFSETQRNKGNFPGRFSGRQFSNSRSEMNVSTLELGDSALYLCASSLAIDRVHEQYFGPGTRLTVT.

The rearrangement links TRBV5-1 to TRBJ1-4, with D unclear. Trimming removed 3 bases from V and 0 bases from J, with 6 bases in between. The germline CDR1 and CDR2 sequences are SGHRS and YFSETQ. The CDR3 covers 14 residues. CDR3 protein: CASSSSATNEKLFF. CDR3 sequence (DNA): TGCGCCAGCAGCTCCAGCGCAACTAATGAAAAACTGTTTTTT.

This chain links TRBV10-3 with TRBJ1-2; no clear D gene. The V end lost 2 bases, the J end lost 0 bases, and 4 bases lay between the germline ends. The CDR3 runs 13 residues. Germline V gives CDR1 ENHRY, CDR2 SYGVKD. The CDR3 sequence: CAISETANYGYTF. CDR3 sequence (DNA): TGTGCCATCAGTGAGACAGCTAACTATGGCTACACCTTC.

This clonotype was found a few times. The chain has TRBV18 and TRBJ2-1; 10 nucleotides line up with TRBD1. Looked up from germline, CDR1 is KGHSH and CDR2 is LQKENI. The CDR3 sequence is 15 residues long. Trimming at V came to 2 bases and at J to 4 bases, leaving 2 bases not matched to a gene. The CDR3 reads CASSPRGQGYNEQFF. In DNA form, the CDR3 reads TGTGCCAGCTCACCAAGGGGACAGGGGTACAATGAGCAGTTCTTC.

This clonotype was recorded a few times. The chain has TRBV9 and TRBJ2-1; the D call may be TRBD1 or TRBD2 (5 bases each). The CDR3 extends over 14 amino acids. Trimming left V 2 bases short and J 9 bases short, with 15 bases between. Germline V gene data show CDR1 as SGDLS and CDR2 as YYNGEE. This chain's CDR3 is CASSVGGDPREQFF. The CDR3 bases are TGTGCCAGCAGCGTGGGTGGGGACCCACGTGAGCAGTTCTTC. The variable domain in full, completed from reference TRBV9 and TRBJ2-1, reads DSGVTQTPKHLITATGQRVTLRCSPRSGDLSVYWYQQSLDQGLQFLIQYYNGEERAKGNILERFSAQQFPDLHSELNLSSLELGDSALYFCASSVGGDPREQFFGPGTRLTVL.

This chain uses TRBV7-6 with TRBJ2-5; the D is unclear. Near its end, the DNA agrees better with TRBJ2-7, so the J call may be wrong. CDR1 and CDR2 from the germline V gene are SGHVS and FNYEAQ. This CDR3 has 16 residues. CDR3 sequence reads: CASSLGSLALSYEQYF. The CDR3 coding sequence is TGTGCCAGCAGCTTAGGCTCACTGGCCCTCTCCTACGAGCAGTACTTC.

The CDR3 region has the DNA TGCAGCGTTGAACTCTACACCTTC. This sequence encodes CSVELYTF. The rearrangement uses TRBV29-1 and TRBJ1-2, with D unresolved. Trimming left V 2 bases short and J 10 bases short, with 2 bases between. There are 8 residues in the CDR3. CDR1 is SQVTM and CDR2 is ANQGSEA in the germline V gene.

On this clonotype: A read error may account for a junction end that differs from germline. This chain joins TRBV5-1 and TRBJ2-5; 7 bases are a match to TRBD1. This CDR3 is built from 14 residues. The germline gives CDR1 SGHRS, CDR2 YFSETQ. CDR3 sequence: CASSHRTGQETRYF. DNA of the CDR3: TGCGCCAGCAGCCACCGGACAGGCCAAGAGACCCGGTACTTC.

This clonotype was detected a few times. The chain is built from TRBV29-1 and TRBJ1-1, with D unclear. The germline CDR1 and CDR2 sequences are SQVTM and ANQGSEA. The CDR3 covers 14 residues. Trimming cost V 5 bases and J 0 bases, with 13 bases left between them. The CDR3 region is CSVPRQTMNTEAFF. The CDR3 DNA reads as TGCAGCGTTCCCCGTCAGACCATGAACACTGAAGCTTTCTTT. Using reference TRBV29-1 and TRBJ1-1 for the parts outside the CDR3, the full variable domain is SAVISQKPSRDICQRGTSLTIQCQVDSQVTMMFWYRQQPGQSLTLIATANQGSEATYESGFVIDKFPISRPNLTFSTLTVSNMSPEDSSIYLCSVPRQTMNTEAFFGQGTRLTVV.

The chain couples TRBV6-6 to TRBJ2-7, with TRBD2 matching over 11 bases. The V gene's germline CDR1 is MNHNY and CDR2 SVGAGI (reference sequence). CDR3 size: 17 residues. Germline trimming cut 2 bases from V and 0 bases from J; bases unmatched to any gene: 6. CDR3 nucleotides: TGTGCCAGCAGTTACGGAACCGGGACTAGCGGCTCCTACGAGCAGTACTTC. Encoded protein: CASSYGTGTSGSYEQYF.